A selection of T cell receptor beta chains follows, all from one sample in a study of shared clonotypes between healthy human individuals. The table came from immunoSEQ multiplex PCR; TCRdb's copy has only in-frame clones and leaves some out. The data hold some 2.1 million clones, with 93% observed a single time. Sequenced input: naive CD8+ T cells from PBMCs. These receptors all stem from a man aged 18 to 30 in good health. Some clones in this sample may be carry-over from other donors' samples. Each CDR3 is given with its conserved first and last residue. A D gene is named only where the DNA matches it firmly. Clone size is given for some rows only: seen once, a few or many times, or a class if the clone is expanded.

j_call: TRBJ2-3
v_call: TRBV27
clone_size: NA
cdr3_length: 15
d_call: TRBD2
cdr3_aa: CASSPTGLAGSTQYF
cdr3_nt: TGTGCCAGCAGTCCAACCGGACTAGCGGGATCTACGCAGTATTTT

j_call: TRBJ1-1
v_call: TRBV19
clone_size: once
cdr3_length: 14
d_call: NA
cdr3_aa: CASRVREVSTEAFF
cdr3_nt: TGTGCCAGTAGGGTGCGGGAAGTGAGCACTGAAGCTTTCTTT

j_call: TRBJ2-1
v_call: TRBV7-3
clone_size: NA
cdr3_length: 15
d_call: NA
cdr3_aa: CASSPGYAAHNEQFF
cdr3_nt: TGTGCCAGCAGCCCGGGGTACGCGGCCCACAATGAGCAGTTCTTC

j_call: TRBJ2-5
v_call: TRBV4-2
clone_size: NA
cdr3_length: 15
d_call: NA
cdr3_aa: CASSQESRTQETQYF
cdr3_nt: TGTGCCAGCAGCCAAGAATCCCGGACTCAAGAGACCCAGTACTTC

j_call: TRBJ2-7
v_call: TRBV30
clone_size: NA
cdr3_length: 13
d_call: NA
cdr3_aa: CAWRVQGTYEQYF
cdr3_nt: TGTGCCTGGAGAGTCCAGGGAACGTACGAGCAGTACTTC

j_call: TRBJ2-1
v_call: TRBV19
clone_size: NA
cdr3_length: 15
d_call: NA
cdr3_aa: CASSIGGNSYNEQFF
cdr3_nt: TGTGCCAGTAGTATTGGGGGAAACTCCTACAATGAGCAGTTCTTC

j_call: TRBJ2-7
v_call: TRBV28
clone_size: NA
cdr3_length: 10
d_call: NA
cdr3_aa: CASSFDEQYF
cdr3_nt: TGTGCCAGCAGTTTTGACGAGCAGTACTTC

j_call: TRBJ2-1
v_call: TRBV7-9
clone_size: NA
cdr3_length: 13
d_call: TRBD2
cdr3_aa: CASLLAGGSPPFF
cdr3_nt: TGTGCCAGCTTACTAGCGGGAGGTTCCCCGCCGTTCTTC

j_call: TRBJ2-1
v_call: TRBV29-1
clone_size: NA
cdr3_length: 13
d_call: NA
cdr3_aa: CSALIASYNEQFF
cdr3_nt: TGCAGCGCCCTAATAGCCTCCTACAATGAGCAGTTCTTC

j_call: TRBJ1-2
v_call: TRBV16
clone_size: NA
cdr3_length: 16
d_call: TRBD1
cdr3_aa: CASSQWDRSPNYGYTF
cdr3_nt: TGTGCCAGCAGCCAATGGGACAGGAGCCCTAACTATGGCTACACCTTC

j_call: TRBJ1-1
v_call: TRBV30
clone_size: few
cdr3_length: 14
d_call: NA
cdr3_aa: CAGTKGYWGTEAFF
cdr3_nt: TGTGCCGGGACCAAAGGTTACTGGGGCACTGAAGCTTTCTTT

j_call: TRBJ2-7
v_call: TRBV28
clone_size: NA
cdr3_length: 15
d_call: NA
cdr3_aa: CASSYLSGSSYEQYF
cdr3_nt: TGTGCCAGCAGTTACCTTAGCGGTAGCTCCTACGAGCAGTACTTC

j_call: TRBJ1-4
v_call: TRBV4-1
clone_size: once
cdr3_length: 16
d_call: TRBD1
cdr3_aa: CASSQELVRGREKLFF
cdr3_nt: TGCGCCAGCAGCCAAGAGCTTGTCAGGGGGCGAGAAAAACTGTTTTTT